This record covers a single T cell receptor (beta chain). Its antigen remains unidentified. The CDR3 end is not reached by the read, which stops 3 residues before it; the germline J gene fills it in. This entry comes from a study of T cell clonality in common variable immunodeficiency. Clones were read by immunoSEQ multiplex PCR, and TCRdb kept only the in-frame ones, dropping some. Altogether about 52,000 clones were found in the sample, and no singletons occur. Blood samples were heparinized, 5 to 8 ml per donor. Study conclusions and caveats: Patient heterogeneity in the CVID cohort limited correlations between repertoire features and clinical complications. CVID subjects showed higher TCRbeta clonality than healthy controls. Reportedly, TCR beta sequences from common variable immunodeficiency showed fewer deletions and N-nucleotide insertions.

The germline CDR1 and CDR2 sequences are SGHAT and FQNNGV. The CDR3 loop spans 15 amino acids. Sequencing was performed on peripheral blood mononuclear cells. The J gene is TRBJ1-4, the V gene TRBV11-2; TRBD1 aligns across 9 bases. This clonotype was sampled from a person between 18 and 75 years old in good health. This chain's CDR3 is CASSFGQGKNSPLFF. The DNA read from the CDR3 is TGTGCCAGCAGCTTTGGACAGGGGAAAAATTCACCA. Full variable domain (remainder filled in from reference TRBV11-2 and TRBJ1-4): EAGVAQSPRYKIIEKRQSVAFWCNPISGHATLYWYQQILGQGPKLLIQFQNNGVVDDSQLPKDRFSAERLKGVDSTLKIQPAKLEDSAVYLCASSFGQGKNSPLFFGSGTQLSVL.